This T cell receptor beta chain was recorded in a study of cytomegalovirus exposure and HLA in healthy donors. Trimming took 0 bases from V and 1 from J, leaving 19 bases between them. Per the germline V gene, CDR1 is SGDLS and CDR2 is YYNGEE. This CDR3 is built from 18 residues. The PCR ran on 60 Vbeta and 13 Jbeta primers. This table comes from immunoSEQ multiplex PCR, and its TCRdb copy is limited to in-frame clones, with some not included. The sample shows about 140,000 clones, around 73% of them seen only once. The sequence was collected from a female donor in good health and CMV-seronegative. The sequenced sample consisted of PBMCs. V gene TRBV9 combines with J gene TRBJ1-1; no clear D. The CDR3 nucleotides are TGTGCCAGCAGCGTAGTTCTTGGGGAGACACACTCGAACACTGAAGCTTTCTTT. Amino acids: CASSVVLGETHSNTEAFF.